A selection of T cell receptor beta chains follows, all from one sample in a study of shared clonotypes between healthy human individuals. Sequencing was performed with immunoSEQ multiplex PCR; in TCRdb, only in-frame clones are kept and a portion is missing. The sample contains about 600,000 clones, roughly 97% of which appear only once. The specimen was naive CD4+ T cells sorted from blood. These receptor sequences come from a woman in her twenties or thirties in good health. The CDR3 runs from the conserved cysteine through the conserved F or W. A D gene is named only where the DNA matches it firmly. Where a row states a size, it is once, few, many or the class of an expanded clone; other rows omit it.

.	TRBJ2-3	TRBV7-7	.	CASSSSGGTDTQYF	TGTGCCAGCAGCTCCTCGGGGGGCACAGATACGCAGTATTTT
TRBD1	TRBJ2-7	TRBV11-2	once	CASSLGPTGGYEQYF	TGTGCCAGCAGCTTAGGTCCGACAGGGGGCTACGAGCAGTACTTC
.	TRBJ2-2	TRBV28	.	CASSSGTGELFF	TGTGCCAGCAGTTCGGGGACCGGGGAGCTGTTTTTT
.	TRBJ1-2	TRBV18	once	CASSPGGRDYGYTF	TGTGCCAGCTCACCAGGCGGACGTGACTATGGCTACACCTTC
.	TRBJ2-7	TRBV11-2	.	CASSSSYEQYF	TGTGCCAGCAGCTCCAGTTACGAGCAGTACTTC
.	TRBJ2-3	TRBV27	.	CASSYAGDTQYF	TGTGCCAGCAGTTACGCGGGGGATACGCAGTATTTT
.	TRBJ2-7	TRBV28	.	CASSPWGEQYF	TGTGCCAGCAGTCCGTGGGGGGAGCAGTACTTC
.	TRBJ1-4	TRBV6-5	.	CASSYGRLNEKLFF	TGTGCCAGCAGTTACGGGAGGCTTAATGAAAAACTGTTTTTT
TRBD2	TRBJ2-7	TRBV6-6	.	CASSYEVAREGGEQYF	TGTGCCAGCAGTTACGAAGTCGCGCGGGAGGGGGGGGAGCAGTACTTC
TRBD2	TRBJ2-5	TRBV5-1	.	CASSGTSGSGETQYF	TGCGCCAGCAGCGGGACTAGCGGGAGCGGAGAGACCCAGTACTTC
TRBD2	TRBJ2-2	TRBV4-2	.	CASSQDGLASTGELFF	TGTGCCAGCAGCCAAGACGGACTAGCGAGCACCGGGGAGCTGTTTTTT
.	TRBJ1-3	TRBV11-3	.	CASSSGSGNTIYF	TGTGCCAGCAGCTCAGGATCTGGAAACACCATATATTTT
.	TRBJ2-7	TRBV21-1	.	CASGGSYEQYF	TGTGCCAGCGGGGGGTCCTACGAGCAGTACTTC
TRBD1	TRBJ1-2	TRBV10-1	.	CARTFRDRGVVNYGYTF	TGCGCCAGGACCTTCCGGGACAGGGGGGTAGTCAACTATGGCTACACCTTC
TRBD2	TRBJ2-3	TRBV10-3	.	CAISVGTSGYSSTDTQYF	TGTGCCATCAGTGTAGGGACTAGCGGGTACTCTAGCACAGATACGCAGTATTTT
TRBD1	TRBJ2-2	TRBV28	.	CASSPIPGQGRMWNTGELFF	TGTGCCAGCAGCCCGATACCGGGACAGGGGCGTATGTGGAACACCGGGGAGCTGTTTTTT
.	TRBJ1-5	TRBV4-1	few	CASSQEAGQPQHF	TGCGCCAGCAGCCAAGAGGCAGGTCAGCCCCAGCATTTT
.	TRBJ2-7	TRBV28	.	CASSYDWTGAYEQYF	TGTGCCAGCAGTTACGACTGGACGGGAGCCTACGAGCAGTACTTC
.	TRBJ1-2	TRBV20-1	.	CSARDGDGYTF	TGCAGTGCTCGGGACGGCGATGGCTACACCTTC
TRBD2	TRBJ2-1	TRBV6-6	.	CASRRRLADAYNEQFF	TGTGCCAGCCGACGCCGACTAGCCGACGCCTACAATGAGCAGTTCTTC
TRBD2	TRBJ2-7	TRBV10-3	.	CAIGTSVYEQYF	TGTGCCATCGGGACTAGCGTCTACGAGCAGTACTTC
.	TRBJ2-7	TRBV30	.	CAWGDSGVDEQYF	TGTGCCTGGGGAGACAGTGGTGTGGACGAGCAGTACTTC
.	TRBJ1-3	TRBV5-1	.	CASSWGYSGNTIYF	TGCGCCAGCAGCTGGGGGTACTCTGGAAACACCATATATTTT
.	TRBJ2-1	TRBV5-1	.	CASSLESQEQFF	TGCGCCAGCAGCTTGGAGAGCCAAGAGCAGTTCTTC